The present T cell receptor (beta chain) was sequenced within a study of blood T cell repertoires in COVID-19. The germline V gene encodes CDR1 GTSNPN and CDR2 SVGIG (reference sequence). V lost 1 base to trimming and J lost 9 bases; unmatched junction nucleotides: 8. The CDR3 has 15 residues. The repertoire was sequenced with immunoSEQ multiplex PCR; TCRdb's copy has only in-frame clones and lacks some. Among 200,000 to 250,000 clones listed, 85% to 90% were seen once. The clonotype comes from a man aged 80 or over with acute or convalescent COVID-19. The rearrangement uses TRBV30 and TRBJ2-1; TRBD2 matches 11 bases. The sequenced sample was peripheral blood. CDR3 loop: CAWSGILAGASEQFF. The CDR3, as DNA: TGTGCCTGGAGTGGGATACTAGCGGGAGCGAGTGAGCAGTTCTTC.